The T cell receptor beta chain under discussion was sequenced for a study of T cell changes during pregnancy in multiple sclerosis. TCRdb keeps only in-frame clones here, not all; method: immunoSEQ multiplex PCR. Among about 62,000 clones listed, 70% to 90% were seen once. The CDR3 spans 18 residues. V was shortened by 7 bases and J by 4 bases, with 26 bases between the two germline ends. Germline V gene data show CDR1 as SGHDT and CDR2 as YYEEEE. The input for sequencing was peripheral blood, taken in the first trimester of pregnancy. This chain links TRBV5-6 with TRBJ2-2; D perhaps matches TRBD2 (6 bases). The source is a female donor with multiple sclerosis, enrolled in a pregnancy study. The CDR3 loop reads CASLPYEGGRVGTGELFF. CDR3 bases: TGTGCCAGCTTACCTTACGAGGGAGGCCGGGTCGGCACCGGGGAGCTGTTTTTT.